A selection of T cell receptor beta chains follows, all from one sample in a study of beta chain features in type 1 diabetes. The table came from immunoSEQ multiplex PCR; TCRdb's copy has only in-frame clones and leaves some out. This table has 630,000 or so clones, about 14% appearing once. The sample comprised naive CD4+ T cells from blood. The receptor source for this set is a man in his late teens or twenties with type 1 diabetes. The CDR3 runs from the conserved cysteine through the conserved F or W.

v_gene,j_gene,CDR3aa
TRBV5-1,TRBJ2-7,CASSPSHTTGRTEQYF
TRBV7-9,TRBJ1-1,CASSPGAGREAFF
TRBV5-4,TRBJ2-3,CASSRGLADPTDTQYF
TRBV30,TRBJ2-7,CAWSVRGYEQYF
TRBV18,TRBJ2-6,CASSSRMASGANVLTF
TRBV30,TRBJ1-3,CALDSSNSGNTIYF
TRBV20-1,TRBJ2-7,CSALAAKGQYF
TRBV18,TRBJ2-5,CASSPGTGQETQYF
TRBV4-1,TRBJ2-5,CASSAEQETQYF
TRBV28,TRBJ1-6,CASSLSARNSPLHF
TRBV9,TRBJ1-1,CASSVVIGATVRAFF
TRBV28,TRBJ1-5,CASSLEGQPQHF
TRBV11-2,TRBJ2-6,CASSLQGSGANVLTF
TRBV6-5,TRBJ2-2,CATRLAGNTGELFF
TRBV28,TRBJ2-1,CASKGLWYNEQFF
TRBV29-1,TRBJ2-2,CSGVTGSTDTGELFF
TRBV7-2,TRBJ2-3,CASSSVADTQYF
TRBV30,TRBJ2-7,CAWIPRGNEQYF
TRBV5-4,TRBJ2-4,CASSGGPGSQNIQYF
TRBV2,TRBJ2-7,CASSAIEAGFYEQYF
TRBV30,TRBJ2-7,CAWSVRLAGAYEQYF
TRBV10-3,TRBJ1-5,CASSAGDRGANGNQPQHF
TRBV5-4,TRBJ2-5,CASSSGTLQETQYF
TRBV7-9,TRBJ2-5,CASSFNSEETQYF
TRBV4-3,TRBJ1-3,CASSQDLGQSGNTIYF
TRBV30,TRBJ2-2,CALSKLRLGELFF
TRBV30,TRBJ2-7,CAWTLGTSGSGDEQYF
TRBV30,TRBJ1-2,CAWSPASPGYTF
TRBV7-9,TRBJ2-3,CASSADTQYF